This T cell receptor beta chain is drawn from a study of T cell repertoires in cytomegalovirus infection (dated by TCRdb to the late 2010s). General notes on the study: Peptide stimulations targeted recently identified HLA-C-restricted CMV epitopes, whose presentation resists viral immunomodulation, together with well-studied HLA-B-restricted epitopes. Donor HLA type was relevant to the analysis, as public TCR beta signatures indicated carriage of CMV infection together with the matching HLA type.

The run used an Illumina HiSeq 1500. Using fastp at Q25 and MiXCR, TCRdb reprocessed the public reads and kept productive beta chains. Each CDR3 protein gets just one entry, which takes the most common genes and DNA from the rows behind it. Recorded for this sample are around 710,000 distinct CDR3 sequences; 25% to 30% of them occurred a single time. The ten largest clones represent around 12% of the sample. Trimming leaves V shorter by 4 bases and J shorter by 4 bases, with the junction holding 7 bases beyond the gene matches. As encoded in the germline V gene (reference sequence), CDR1 is MNHEY while CDR2 is SMNVEV. Its CDR3 holds 16 amino acids, cysteine through phenylalanine. The entry retains the CDR3 DNA only, 48 bases that are in frame from base 1. Interpreted using the paper, the treatment or condition label stands for: in vitro stimulation with specific CMV peptide epitopes to enrich CMV-specific T cells.

Here is what the overall study found, with its caveats: The ex vivo response was dominated by HLA-C-restricted CMV-specific TCR beta clonotypes, which also provided the single most frequent clonotype in two of eight donors. Cumulative frequency of public TCR beta family members discriminated carriers of CMV infection plus the relevant HLA type in this cohort and an independent roughly 340-donor cohort.

A word on this clonotype: Its antigen specificity is not known. There are no base qualities to consult, and no much larger clone falls within one base.

In this chain, TRBV27 is recombined with TRBJ2-5, with 12 middle bases fitting TRBD2. The source material was cultured CD8+ T cells from PBMCs, sampled from culture after CMV antigen stimulation. The TCR sequence derives from a human donor in good health (CMV status not recorded). Some clones in this sample may be carry-over from other donors' samples. This receptor carries the CDR3 CASSSPTSGGRETQYF. Read as DNA, the sequence is TGTGCCAGCAGTTCGCCGACTAGCGGGGGTCGAGAGACCCAGTACTTC.